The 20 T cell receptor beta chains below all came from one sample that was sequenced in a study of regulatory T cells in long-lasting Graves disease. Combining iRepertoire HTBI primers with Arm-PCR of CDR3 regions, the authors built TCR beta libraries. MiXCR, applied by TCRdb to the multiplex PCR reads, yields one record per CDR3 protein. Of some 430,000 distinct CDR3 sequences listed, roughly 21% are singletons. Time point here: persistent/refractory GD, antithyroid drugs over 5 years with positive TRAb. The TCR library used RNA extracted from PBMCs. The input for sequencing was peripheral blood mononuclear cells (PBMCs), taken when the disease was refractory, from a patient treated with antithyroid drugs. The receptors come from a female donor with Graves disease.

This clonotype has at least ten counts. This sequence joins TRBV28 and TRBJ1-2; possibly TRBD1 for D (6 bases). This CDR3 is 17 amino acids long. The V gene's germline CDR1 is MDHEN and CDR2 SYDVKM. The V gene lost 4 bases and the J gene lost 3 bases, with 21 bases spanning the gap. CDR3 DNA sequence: TGTGCCAGCAGTTCACAGGGCCTTCACCCCATCGACTATGGCTACACCTTC. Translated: CASSSQGLHPIDYGYTF.

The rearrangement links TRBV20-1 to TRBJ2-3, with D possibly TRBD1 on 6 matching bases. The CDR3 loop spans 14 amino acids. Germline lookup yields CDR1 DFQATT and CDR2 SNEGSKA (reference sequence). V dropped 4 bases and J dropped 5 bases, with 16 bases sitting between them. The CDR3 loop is CSAIDRQRGDTQYF. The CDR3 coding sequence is TGCAGTGCTATCGACAGGCAAAGGGGAGATACGCAGTATTTT.

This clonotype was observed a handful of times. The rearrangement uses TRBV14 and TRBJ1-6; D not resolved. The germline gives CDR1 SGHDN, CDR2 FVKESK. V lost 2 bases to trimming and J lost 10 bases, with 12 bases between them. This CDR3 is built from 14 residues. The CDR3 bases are TGTGCCAGCAGCCAACGGCAGCCAAGGTCACCCCTCCACTTT. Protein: CASSQRQPRSPLHF.

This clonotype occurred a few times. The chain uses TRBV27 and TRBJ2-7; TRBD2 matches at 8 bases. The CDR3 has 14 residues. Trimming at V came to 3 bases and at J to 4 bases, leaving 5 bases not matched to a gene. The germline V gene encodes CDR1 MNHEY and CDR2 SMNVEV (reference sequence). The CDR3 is CASSFTSGVYEQYF. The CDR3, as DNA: TGTGCCAGCAGTTTTACTAGCGGAGTATACGAGCAGTACTTC.

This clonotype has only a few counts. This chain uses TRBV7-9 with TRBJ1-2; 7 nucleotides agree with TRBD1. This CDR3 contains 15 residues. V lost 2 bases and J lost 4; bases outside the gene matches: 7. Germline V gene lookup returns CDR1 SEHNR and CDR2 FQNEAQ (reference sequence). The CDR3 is CASSLTAGTVYGYTF. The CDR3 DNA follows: TGTGCCAGCAGCTTAACAGCCGGGACAGTCTATGGCTACACCTTC.

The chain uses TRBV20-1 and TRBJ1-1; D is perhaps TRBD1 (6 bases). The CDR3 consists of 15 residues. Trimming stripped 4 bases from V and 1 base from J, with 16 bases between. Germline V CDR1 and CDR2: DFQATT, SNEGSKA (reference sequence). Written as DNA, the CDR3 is TGCAGTGCTAACATTCACGGGGGCACGAACACTGAAGCTTTCTTT. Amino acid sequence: CSANIHGGTNTEAFF.

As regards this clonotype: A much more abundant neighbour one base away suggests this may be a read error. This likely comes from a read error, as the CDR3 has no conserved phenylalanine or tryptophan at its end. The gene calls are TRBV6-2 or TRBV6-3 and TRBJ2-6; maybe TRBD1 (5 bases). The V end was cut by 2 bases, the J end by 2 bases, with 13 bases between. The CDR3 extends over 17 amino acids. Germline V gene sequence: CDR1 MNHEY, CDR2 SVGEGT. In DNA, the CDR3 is TGTGCCAGCAGTTACAAAGAATCAGGGACTGGGGCCAACGTCCTGACTCTC. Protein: CASSYKESGTGANVLTL.

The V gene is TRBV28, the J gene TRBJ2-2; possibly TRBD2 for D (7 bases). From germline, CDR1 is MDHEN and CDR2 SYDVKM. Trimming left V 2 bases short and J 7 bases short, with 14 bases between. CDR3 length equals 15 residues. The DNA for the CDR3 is TGTGCCAGCAGTTTAACGGGGGGCCAAGTCGGGGAGCTGTTTTTT. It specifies CASSLTGGQVGELFF. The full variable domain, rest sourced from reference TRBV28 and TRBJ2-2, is DVKVTQSSRYLVKRTGEKVFLECVQDMDHENMFWYRQDPGLGLRLIYFSYDVKMKEKGDIPEGYSVSREKKERFSLILESASTNQTSMYLCASSLTGGQVGELFFGEGSRLTVL.

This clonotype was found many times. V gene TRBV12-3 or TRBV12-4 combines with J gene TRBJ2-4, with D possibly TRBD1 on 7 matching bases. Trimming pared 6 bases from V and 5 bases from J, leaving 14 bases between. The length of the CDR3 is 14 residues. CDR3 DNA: TGTGCCAGCAGGAATGACAGGGAGGAAAACATTCAGTACTTC. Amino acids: CASRNDREENIQYF.

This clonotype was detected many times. As DNA, the CDR3 is TGTGCCAGCAGCCGCCGGGACAGGGTCGTCGAAAAACTGTTTTTT. Protein: CASSRRDRVVEKLFF. The chain couples TRBV6-1 to TRBJ1-4; TRBD1 agrees at 9 bases. CDR3 length: 15 amino acids. The junction had 10 bases not matched to a gene; V was cut back by 6 bases and J by 8 bases. The germline CDR1 and CDR2 sequences are MNHNS and SASEGT.

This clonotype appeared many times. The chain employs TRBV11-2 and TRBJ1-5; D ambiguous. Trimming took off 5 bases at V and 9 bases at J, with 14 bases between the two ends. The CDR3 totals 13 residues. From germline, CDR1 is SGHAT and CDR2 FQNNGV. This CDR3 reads CASSTDLALPQHF. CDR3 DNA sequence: TGTGCCAGCAGCACGGACCTGGCGCTGCCCCAGCATTTT.

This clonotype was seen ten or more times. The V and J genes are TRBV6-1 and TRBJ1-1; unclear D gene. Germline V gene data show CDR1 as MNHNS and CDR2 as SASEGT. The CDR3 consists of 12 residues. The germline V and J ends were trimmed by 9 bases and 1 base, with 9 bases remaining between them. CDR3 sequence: CASPGENTEAFF. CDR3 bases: TGTGCCAGTCCCGGGGAGAACACTGAAGCTTTCTTT.

The CDR3 reads CASSQAGSGQGTRSEQYF. The CDR3, as DNA: TGTGCCAGCAGCCAAGCGGGTTCGGGACAGGGGACACGCAGCGAGCAGTACTTC. The V gene is TRBV3-1, the J gene TRBJ2-7, with TRBD1 identical over 10 bases. The CDR3 contains 18 residues. Germline loops: CDR1 LGHDT, CDR2 YNNKEL (reference sequence). After removal of 1 base from V and 6 bases from J, the junction contained 15 bases not matched to a gene.

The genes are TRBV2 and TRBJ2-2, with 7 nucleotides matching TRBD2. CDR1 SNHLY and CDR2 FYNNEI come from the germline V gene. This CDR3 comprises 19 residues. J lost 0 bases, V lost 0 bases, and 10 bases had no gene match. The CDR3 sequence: CASSEALRGVPANTGELFF. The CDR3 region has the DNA TGTGCCAGCAGTGAAGCGCTTCGGGGGGTTCCCGCGAACACCGGGGAGCTGTTTTTT. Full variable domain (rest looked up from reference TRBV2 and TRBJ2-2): EPEVTQTPSHQVTQMGQEVILRCVPISNHLYFYWYRQILGQKVEFLVSFYNNEISEKSEIFDDQFSVERPDGSNFTLKIRSTKLEDSAMYFCASSEALRGVPANTGELFFGEGSRLTVL.

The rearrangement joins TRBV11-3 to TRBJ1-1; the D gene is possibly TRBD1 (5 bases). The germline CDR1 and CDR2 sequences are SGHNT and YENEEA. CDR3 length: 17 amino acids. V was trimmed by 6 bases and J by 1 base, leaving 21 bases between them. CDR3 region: CASRSGVMDKSNTEAFF. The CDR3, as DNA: TGTGCCAGCAGATCAGGAGTTATGGACAAGTCGAACACTGAAGCTTTCTTT.

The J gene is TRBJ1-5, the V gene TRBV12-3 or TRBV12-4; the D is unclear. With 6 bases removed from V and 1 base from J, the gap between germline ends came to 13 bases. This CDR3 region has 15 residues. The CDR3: CASSQADTSNQPQHF. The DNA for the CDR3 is TGTGCCAGCAGCCAAGCGGATACAAGCAATCAGCCCCAGCATTTT.

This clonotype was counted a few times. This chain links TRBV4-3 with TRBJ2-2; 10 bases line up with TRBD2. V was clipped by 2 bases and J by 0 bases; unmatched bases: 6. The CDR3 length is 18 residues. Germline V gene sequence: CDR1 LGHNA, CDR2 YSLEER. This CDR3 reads CASSQRHLAGANTGELFF. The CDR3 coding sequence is TGCGCCAGCAGCCAACGACATCTAGCGGGAGCGAACACCGGGGAGCTGTTTTTT.

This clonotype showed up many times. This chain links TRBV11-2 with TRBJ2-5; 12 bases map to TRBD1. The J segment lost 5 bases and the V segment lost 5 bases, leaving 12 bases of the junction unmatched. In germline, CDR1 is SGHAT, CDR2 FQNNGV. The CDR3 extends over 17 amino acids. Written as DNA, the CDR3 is TGTGCCAGCAGCCACCTGTACCGGGACAGGGGGCACGAGACCCAGTACTTC. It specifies CASSHLYRDRGHETQYF.

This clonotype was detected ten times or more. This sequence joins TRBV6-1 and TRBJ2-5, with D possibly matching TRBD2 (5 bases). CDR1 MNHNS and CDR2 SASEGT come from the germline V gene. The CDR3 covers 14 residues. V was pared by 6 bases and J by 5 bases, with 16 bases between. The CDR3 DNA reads TGTGCCAGCAGACGCACGAGGGTCGGGGAGACCCAGTACTTC. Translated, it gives CASRRTRVGETQYF.

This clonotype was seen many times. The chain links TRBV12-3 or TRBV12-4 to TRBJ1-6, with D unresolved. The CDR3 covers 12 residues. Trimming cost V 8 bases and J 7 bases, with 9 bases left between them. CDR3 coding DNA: TGTGCCAGCGGACTGCCGAATTCACCCCTCCACTTT. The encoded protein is CASGLPNSPLHF.